This TCR beta chain came from a study of OX40 agonist ivuxolimab in advanced cancers. Sequencing used immunoSEQ multiplex PCR; TCRdb keeps in-frame clones, though not all of them. The sample yields tens of thousands of clones, 80% to 95% seen once. CDR1 MNHNY and CDR2 SVGAGI come from the germline V gene (reference sequence). Trimming took 2 bases from V and 5 from J, leaving 3 bases between them. This CDR3 spans 11 amino acids. This specimen consisted of CD4+ or CD8+ T cells sorted from blood, obtained in a trial of the OX40 agonist ivuxolimab. This chain joins TRBV6-6 and TRBJ2-5; no clear D gene. This clonotype originated in an adult with an advanced solid tumor such as melanoma, head and neck, liver or kidney cancer. CDR3 residues: CASSYRETQYF. In DNA, the CDR3 is TGTGCCAGCAGTTACCGGGAGACCCAGTACTTC.